This TCR beta chain was identified in a study of T-cell memory formation after mild COVID-19. The ends lost 3 bases at V and 4 bases at J; junction bases unmatched: 15. The CDR3 is 19 amino acids. CDR1 is KGHSH and CDR2 is LQKENI in the germline V gene. This clonotype was counted between two and nine times. Its antigen remains unknown. TCRdb re-called the 5' RACE reads with MiXCR, one entry per CDR3 protein. Among roughly 150,000 distinct CDR3 sequences listed, around 15% were seen once. Study-wide results and limits: While clones contracting from day 15 to 85 were balanced between CD4 and CD8, later expanders leaned CD4+. The SARS-CoV-2 specificity of second-wave clones reaching peak at day 37 remained unverified.

The origin of this receptor is an adult woman who had mild COVID-19 (a few samples of this study predate the infection). Cell type and time point are not known. Sequencing was done on a sample of PBMCs or a T cell subset sorted from them (not recorded which). V gene TRBV18 combines with J gene TRBJ2-1, with 10 bases that match TRBD1. The CDR3 DNA reads TGTGCCAGCTCACCGAGGACAGGGGGTGCGACTAGCCTGTACAATGAGCAGTTCTTC. This gives the protein CASSPRTGGATSLYNEQFF.